A selection of T cell receptor beta chains follows, all from one sample in a study of T cells in Graves' hyperthyroidism and ophthalmopathy. TCRdb re-called the multiplex PCR reads with MiXCR, one entry per CDR3 protein. In the table there are 270,000 or so distinct CDR3 sequences, 12% to 15% of which are singletons. Sequencing used blood. The receptors were sampled from a woman in her 50s with Graves' hyperthyroidism that later progressed to Graves' ophthalmopathy. Each CDR3 is given with its conserved first and last residue. A D gene is named only where the DNA matches it firmly. Clone size is stated in some rows and not others, as once, few, many or a class when expanded.

-	TRBJ1-5	TRBV6-2/TRBV6-3	14	-	TGTGCCAGCAATGGCCCCTACCCCACGAGGCCCCAGCATTTT	CASNGPYPTRPQHF
many	TRBJ2-1	TRBV11-2	16	TRBD2	TGTGCCAGCAGCTTAAACCCGGGAGGGAACAACAATGAGCAGTTCTTC	CASSLNPGGNNNEQFF
many	TRBJ2-5	TRBV15	15	TRBD1	TGTGCCACCAGCAGAGATATCGGGACAGGGGCCCCACAGTACTTC	CATSRDIGTGAPQYF
-	TRBJ2-1	TRBV10-3	16	-	TGTGCCATCAGTGAGAGGGCAGGGCGCTCCTACAATGAGCAGTTCTTC	CAISERAGRSYNEQFF
few	TRBJ2-1	TRBV9	15	TRBD2	TGTGCCAGCAGCGAAAGCCTAGCGGGAGATAATGAGCAGTTCTTC	CASSESLAGDNEQFF
-	TRBJ1-4	TRBV3-1	16	TRBD1	TGTGCCAGCAGCCAAGAGTCCGGGACAGGGATCGAAAAACTGTTTTTT	CASSQESGTGIEKLFF
few	TRBJ2-1	TRBV5-1	17	-	TGCGCCAGCAGCAGAACTCCGGGAATAGAAACTACAAAGGAGCAGTTCTTC	CASSRTPGIETTKEQFF
-	TRBJ1-2	TRBV2	14	-	TGTGCCAGCAGTGCGGACGGGACCGCGAGGGGCTACACCTTC	CASSADGTARGYTF
few	TRBJ1-5	TRBV5-1	15	-	TGCGCCAGCAGCTTGGCCGGTCAGGCCAATCAGCCCCAGCATTTT	CASSLAGQANQPQHF
many	TRBJ2-3	TRBV12-3/TRBV12-4	13	-	TGTGCCAGCACCCTACTAGCAACAGATACGCAGTATTTT	CASTLLATDTQYF
many	TRBJ2-1	TRBV7-2	15	TRBD2	TGTGCCAGCAGCTCCCAACCAGCGGGAGTCGGAGAGCAGTTCTTC	CASSSQPAGVGEQFF
many	TRBJ1-1	TRBV19	15	-	TGTGCCAGTAGTAGCCCCAGGACAATGAACACTGAAGCTTTCTTT	CASSSPRTMNTEAFF
many	TRBJ2-7	TRBV20-1	13	TRBD2	TGCAGTGCTAGGGATGGGACTAGCGACGAGCAGTACTTC	CSARDGTSDEQYF
few	TRBJ2-7	TRBV6-1	12	-	TGTGCCAGCAGTGCGTGGGCTCGCGAGCAGTACTTC	CASSAWAREQYF
many	TRBJ2-3	TRBV20-1	13	-	TGCAGTGCCCCGGGCAGTTCCCCAGATACGCAGTATTTT	CSAPGSSPDTQYF
many	TRBJ2-5	TRBV6-1	16	TRBD1	TGTGCCAGCAGGAAACGGACAGGGATAGGCCAAGAGACCCAGTACTTC	CASRKRTGIGQETQYF
-	TRBJ2-3	TRBV7-2	13	-	TGTGCCAGCAGCTTAGAGCGACCAGATACGCAGTATTTT	CASSLERPDTQYF
-	TRBJ2-5	TRBV29-1	14	-	TGCAGCGTTGGAGAAGGGCAGGTCCAAGAGACCCAGTACTTC	CSVGEGQVQETQYF
-	TRBJ2-1	TRBV19	14	TRBD2	TGTGCCAGTAGTACTAGCGGGAGGGGAAATGAGCAGTTCTTC	CASSTSGRGNEQFF